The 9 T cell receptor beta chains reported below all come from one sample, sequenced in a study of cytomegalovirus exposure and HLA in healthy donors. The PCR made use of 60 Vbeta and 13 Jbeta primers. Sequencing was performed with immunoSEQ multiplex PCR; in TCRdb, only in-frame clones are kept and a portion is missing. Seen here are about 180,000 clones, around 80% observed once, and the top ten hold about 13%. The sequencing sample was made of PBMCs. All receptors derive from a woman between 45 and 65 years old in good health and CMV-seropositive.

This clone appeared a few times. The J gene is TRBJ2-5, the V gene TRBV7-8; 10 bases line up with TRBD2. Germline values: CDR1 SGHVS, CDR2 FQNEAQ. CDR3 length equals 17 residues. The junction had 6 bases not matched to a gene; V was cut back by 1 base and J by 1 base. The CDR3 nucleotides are TGTGCCAGCAGCTTAGTCCCAGCGGGGGGGTTCCAAGAGACCCAGTACTTC. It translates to CASSLVPAGGFQETQYF.

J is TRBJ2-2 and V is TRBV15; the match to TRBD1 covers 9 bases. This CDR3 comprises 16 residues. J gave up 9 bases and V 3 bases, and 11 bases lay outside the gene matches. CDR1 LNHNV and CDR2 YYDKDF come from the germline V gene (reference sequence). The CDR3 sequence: CATSSPGTGLKRELFF. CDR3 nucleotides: TGTGCCACCAGCAGCCCTGGGACAGGGCTAAAAAGGGAGCTGTTTTTT.

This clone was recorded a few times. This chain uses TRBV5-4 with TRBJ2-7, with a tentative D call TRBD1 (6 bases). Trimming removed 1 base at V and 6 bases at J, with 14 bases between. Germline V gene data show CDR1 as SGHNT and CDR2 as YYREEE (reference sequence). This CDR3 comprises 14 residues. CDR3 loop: CASSLPGELSEQYF. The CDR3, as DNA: TGTGCCAGCAGCTTGCCAGGGGAGCTTAGCGAGCAGTACTTC.

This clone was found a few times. The chain's CDR3 is CATSRDLGHEQYF. The CDR3 nucleotides are TGTGCCACCAGCAGAGATTTGGGCCACGAGCAGTACTTC. The V gene is TRBV15, the J gene TRBJ2-7; D gene unclear. From germline, CDR1 is LNHNV and CDR2 YYDKDF (reference sequence). V was cut by 0 bases and J by 5 bases, with 8 bases left in between. This CDR3 spans 13 amino acids.

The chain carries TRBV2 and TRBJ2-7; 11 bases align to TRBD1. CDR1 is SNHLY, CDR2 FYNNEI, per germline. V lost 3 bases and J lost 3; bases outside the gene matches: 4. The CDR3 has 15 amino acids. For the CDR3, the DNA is TGTGCCAGCAGTGAGGGAGGGACAGGGGGCTACGAGCAGTACTTC. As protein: CASSEGGTGGYEQYF.

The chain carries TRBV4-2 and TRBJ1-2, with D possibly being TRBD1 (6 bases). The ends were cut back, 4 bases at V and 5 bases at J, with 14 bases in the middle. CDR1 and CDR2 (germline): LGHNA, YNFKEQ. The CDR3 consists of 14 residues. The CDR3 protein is CASSLLRQAYGYTF. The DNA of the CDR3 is TGTGCCAGCAGCCTCCTTAGACAGGCTTATGGCTACACCTTC.

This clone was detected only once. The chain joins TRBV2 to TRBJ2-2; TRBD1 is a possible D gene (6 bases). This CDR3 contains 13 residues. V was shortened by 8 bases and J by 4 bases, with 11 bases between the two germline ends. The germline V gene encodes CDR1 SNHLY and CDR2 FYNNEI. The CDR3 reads CASFLRGTGELFF. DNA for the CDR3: TGTGCCAGCTTCCTCAGGGGCACCGGGGAGCTGTTTTTT.

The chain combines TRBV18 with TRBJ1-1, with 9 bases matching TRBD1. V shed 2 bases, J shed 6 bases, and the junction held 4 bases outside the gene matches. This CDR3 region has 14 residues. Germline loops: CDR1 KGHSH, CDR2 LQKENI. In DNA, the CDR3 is TGTGCCAGCTCACCAGGGACAGGGTCGTCTGAAGCTTTCTTT. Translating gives CASSPGTGSSEAFF.

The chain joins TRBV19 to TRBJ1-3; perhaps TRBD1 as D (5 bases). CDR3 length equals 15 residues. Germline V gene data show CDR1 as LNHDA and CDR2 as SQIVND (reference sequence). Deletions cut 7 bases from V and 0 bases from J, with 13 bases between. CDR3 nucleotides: TGTGCCAGTATGCAGGGCCTTGTCTCTGGAAACACCATATATTTT. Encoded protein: CASMQGLVSGNTIYF.